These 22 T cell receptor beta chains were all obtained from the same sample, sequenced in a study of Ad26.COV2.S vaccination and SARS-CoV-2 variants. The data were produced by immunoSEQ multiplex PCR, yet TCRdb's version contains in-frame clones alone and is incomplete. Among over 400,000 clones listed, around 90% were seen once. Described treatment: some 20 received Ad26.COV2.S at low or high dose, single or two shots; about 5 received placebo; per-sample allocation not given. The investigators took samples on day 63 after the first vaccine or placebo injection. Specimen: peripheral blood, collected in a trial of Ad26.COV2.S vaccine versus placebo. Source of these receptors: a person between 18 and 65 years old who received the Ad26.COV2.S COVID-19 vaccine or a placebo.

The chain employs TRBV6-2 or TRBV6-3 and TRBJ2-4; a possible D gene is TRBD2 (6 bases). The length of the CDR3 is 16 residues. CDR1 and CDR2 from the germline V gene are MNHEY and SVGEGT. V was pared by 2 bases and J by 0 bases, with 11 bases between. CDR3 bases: TGTGCCAGCAGTTACGCTGGGACTGCAGCCAAAAACATTCAGTACTTC. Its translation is CASSYAGTAAKNIQYF.

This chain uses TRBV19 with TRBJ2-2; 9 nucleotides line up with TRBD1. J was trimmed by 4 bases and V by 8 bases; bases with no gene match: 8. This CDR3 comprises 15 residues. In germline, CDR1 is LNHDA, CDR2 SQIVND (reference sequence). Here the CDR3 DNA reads TGTGCCAGTTATCCGGGACAGGGAGTCACCGGGGAGCTGTTTTTT. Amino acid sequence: CASYPGQGVTGELFF.

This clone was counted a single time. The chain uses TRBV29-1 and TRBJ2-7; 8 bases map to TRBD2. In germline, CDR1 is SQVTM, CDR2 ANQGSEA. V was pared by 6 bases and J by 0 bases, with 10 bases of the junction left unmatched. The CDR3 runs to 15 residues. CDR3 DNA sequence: TGCAGCGTGGCGATAATTAGCGGGAACTCCTACGAGCAGTACTTC. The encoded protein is CSVAIISGNSYEQYF.

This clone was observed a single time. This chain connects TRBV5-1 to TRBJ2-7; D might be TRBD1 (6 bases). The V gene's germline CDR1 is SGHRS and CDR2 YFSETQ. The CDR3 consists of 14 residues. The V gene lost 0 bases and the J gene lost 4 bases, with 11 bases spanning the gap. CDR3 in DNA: TGCGCCAGCAGCTTGGTCGAGGGGGATTACGAGCAGTACTTC. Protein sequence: CASSLVEGDYEQYF.

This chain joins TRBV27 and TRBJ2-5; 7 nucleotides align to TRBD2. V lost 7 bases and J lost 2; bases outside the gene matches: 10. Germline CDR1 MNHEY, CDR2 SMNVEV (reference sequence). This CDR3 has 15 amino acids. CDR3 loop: CASNDRGRGQETQYF. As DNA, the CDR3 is TGTGCCAGCAACGACCGAGGGAGGGGTCAAGAGACCCAGTACTTC.

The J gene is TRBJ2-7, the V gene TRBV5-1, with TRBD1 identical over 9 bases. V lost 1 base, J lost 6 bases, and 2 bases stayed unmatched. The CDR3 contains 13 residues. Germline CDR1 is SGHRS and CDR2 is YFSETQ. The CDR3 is CASSLTGGREQYF. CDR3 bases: TGCGCCAGCAGCTTGACAGGGGGCCGCGAGCAGTACTTC.

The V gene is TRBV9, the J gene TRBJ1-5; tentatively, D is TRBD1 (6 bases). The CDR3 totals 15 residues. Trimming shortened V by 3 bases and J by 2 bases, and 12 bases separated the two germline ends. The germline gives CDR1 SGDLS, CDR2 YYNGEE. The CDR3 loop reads CASSGGTGRNQPQHF. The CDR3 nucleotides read TGTGCCAGCAGCGGGGGAACAGGGCGCAATCAGCCCCAGCATTTT.

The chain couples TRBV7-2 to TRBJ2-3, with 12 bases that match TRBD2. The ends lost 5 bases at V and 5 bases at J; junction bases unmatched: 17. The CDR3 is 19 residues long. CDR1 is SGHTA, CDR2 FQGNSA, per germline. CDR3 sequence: CASSPRGQRTSGKIDTQYF. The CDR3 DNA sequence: TGTGCCAGCAGCCCAAGGGGACAGCGGACTAGCGGGAAAATAGATACGCAGTATTTT.

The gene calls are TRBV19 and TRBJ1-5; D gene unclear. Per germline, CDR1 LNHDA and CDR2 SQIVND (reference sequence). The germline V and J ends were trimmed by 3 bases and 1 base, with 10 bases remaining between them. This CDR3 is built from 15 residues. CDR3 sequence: CASSIEGISNQPQHF. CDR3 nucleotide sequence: TGTGCCAGTAGTATTGAAGGCATAAGCAATCAGCCCCAGCATTTT.

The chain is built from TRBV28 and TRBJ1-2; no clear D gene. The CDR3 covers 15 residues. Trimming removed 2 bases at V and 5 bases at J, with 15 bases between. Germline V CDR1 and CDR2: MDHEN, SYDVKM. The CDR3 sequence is CASSLEALSPYGYTF. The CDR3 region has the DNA TGTGCCAGCAGTTTAGAAGCTCTCAGCCCTTATGGCTACACCTTC.

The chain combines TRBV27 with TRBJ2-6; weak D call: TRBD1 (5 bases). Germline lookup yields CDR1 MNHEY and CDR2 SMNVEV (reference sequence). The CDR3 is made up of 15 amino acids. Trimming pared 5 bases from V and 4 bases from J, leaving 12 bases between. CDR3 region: CASSSRVQGANVLTF. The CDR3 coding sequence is TGTGCCAGCAGTAGCAGGGTACAAGGGGCCAACGTCCTGACTTTC. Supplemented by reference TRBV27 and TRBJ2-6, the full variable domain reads EAQVTQNPRYLITVTGKKLTVTCSQNMNHEYMSWYRQDPGLGLRQIYYSMNVEVTDKGDVPEGYKVSRKEKRNFPLILESPSPNQTSLYFCASSSRVQGANVLTFGAGSRLTVL.

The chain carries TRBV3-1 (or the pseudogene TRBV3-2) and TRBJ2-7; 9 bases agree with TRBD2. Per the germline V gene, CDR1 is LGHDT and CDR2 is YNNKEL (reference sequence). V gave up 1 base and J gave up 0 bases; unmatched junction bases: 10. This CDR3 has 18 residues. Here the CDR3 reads CASSQALSASGTSYEQYF. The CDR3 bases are TGTGCCAGCAGCCAAGCCCTGTCGGCTAGCGGGACCTCCTACGAGCAGTACTTC.

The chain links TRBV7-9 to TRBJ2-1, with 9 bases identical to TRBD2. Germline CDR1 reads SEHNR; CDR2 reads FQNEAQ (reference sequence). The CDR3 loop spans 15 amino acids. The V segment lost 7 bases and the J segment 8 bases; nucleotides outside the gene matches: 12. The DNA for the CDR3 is TGTGCCAGCACCGTACCGATTAGCGGGAGTTATGAGCAGTTCTTC. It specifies CASTVPISGSYEQFF.

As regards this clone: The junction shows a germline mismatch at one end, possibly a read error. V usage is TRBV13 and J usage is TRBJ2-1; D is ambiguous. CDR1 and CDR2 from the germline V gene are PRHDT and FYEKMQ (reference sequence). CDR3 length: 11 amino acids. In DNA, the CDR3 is TGTGCCAGCAGATTAGCCAATGAGCAGTTCTTC. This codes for CASRLANEQFF.

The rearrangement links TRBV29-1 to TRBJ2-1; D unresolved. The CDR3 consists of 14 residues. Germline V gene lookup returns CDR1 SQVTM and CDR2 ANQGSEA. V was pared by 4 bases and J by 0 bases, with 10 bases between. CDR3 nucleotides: TGCAGCGTTGGGGGTTTAAGCTCCTACAATGAGCAGTTCTTC. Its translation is CSVGGLSSYNEQFF.

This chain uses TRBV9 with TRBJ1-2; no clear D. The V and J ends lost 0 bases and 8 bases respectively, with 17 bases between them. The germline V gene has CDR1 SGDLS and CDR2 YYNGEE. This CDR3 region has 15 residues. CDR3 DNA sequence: TGTGCCAGCAGCGTAGGAGGAACCCGTCTCCGAGGCTACACCTTC. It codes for CASSVGGTRLRGYTF.

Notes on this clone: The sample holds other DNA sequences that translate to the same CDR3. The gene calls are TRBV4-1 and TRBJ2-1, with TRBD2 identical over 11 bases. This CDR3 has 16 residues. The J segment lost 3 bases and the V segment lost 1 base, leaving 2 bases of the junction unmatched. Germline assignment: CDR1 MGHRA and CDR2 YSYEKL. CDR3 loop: CASSQGGTSGYNEQFF. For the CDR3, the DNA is TGCGCCAGCAGCCAAGGGGGGACTAGCGGCTACAATGAGCAGTTCTTC.

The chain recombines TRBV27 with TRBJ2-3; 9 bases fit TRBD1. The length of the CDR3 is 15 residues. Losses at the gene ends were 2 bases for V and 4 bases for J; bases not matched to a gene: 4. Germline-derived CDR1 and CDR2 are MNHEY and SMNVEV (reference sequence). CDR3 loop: CASSLRTGDADTQYF. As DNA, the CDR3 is TGTGCCAGCAGTTTACGGACAGGGGACGCAGATACGCAGTATTTT.

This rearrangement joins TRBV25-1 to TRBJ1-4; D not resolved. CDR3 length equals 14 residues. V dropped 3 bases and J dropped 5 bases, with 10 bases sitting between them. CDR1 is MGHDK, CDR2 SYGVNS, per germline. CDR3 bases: TGTGCCAGCAGTGAGCCCAGACCCAATGAAAAACTGTTTTTT. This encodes CASSEPRPNEKLFF.

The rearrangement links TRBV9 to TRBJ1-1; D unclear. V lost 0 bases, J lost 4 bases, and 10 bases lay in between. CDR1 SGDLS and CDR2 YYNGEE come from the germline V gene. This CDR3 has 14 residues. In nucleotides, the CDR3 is TGTGCCAGCAGCGTAGGTACCAGCGGCACTGAAGCTTTCTTT. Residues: CASSVGTSGTEAFF.

CDR3 protein: CASSKGRDNRLGYTF. The DNA for the CDR3 is TGTGCCAGCAGCAAAGGAAGGGACAACCGGCTCGGCTACACCTTC. V is TRBV21-1 and J is TRBJ1-2; the D call TRBD1 from the table was never checked on the DNA. TRBV21-1 constitutes a pseudogene. This CDR3 spans 15 amino acids.

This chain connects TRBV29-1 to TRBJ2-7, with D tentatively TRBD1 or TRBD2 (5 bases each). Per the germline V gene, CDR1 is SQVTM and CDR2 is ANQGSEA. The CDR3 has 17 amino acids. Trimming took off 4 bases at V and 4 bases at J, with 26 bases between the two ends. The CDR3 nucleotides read TGCAGCGTTGGAATGCTCCCTCGGGACGGTGGTCCGTACGAGCAGTACTTC. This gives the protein CSVGMLPRDGGPYEQYF.